What follows are 2 T cell receptor beta chains derived from one specimen sequenced in a study of T cell responses to AZD1222 COVID-19 vaccine. Sequencing used immunoSEQ multiplex PCR; TCRdb keeps in-frame clones, though not all of them. Of about 150,000 clones in the sample, around nine tenths were seen once. The sample in question was peripheral blood, obtained on day 0 of MenACWY control vaccination. The origin of the receptors is an adult in good health.

This clone came up once. This chain links TRBV19 with TRBJ2-5; 8 bases map to TRBD1. V shed 5 bases and J 2 bases; nucleotides not matched to a gene: 4. This CDR3 comprises 14 residues. CDR1 is LNHDA, CDR2 SQIVND, per germline (reference sequence). The CDR3 region is CASSFGQGQETQYF. The CDR3 nucleotides read TGTGCCAGTAGTTTTGGACAGGGACAAGAGACCCAGTACTTC.

The chain couples TRBV4-1 to TRBJ2-6; D remains ambiguous. This CDR3 contains 15 residues. Germline CDR1 MGHRA, CDR2 YSYEKL. Trimming removed 0 bases from V and 2 bases from J, with 5 bases in between. The CDR3: CASSQDPAGANVLTF. CDR3 sequence (DNA): TGCGCCAGCAGCCAAGACCCCGCTGGGGCCAACGTCCTGACTTTC.